This TCR beta chain was recovered during a study of CD8 T cells in ankylosing spondylitis. Overall study findings and caveats: Disease-linked clones proved CD8+ and comparatively uncommon in peripheral blood. Earlier work had already found some motif variants in reactive arthritis synovial fluid and blood. Among TCR beta sequences, a motif of eight highly homologous variants appeared characteristic of ankylosing spondylitis blood.

This clonotype has only a few counts. What it recognizes is unknown. V shed 3 bases, J shed 8 bases, and the junction held 5 bases outside the gene matches. From germline, CDR1 is DFQATT and CDR2 SNEGSKA (reference sequence). The CDR3 is made up of 13 amino acids. TCR beta libraries were made by quantitative 5'-RACE with molecular barcodes. TCRdb reprocessed the 5' RACE reads via MiXCR and lists one record per CDR3 protein. Seen here are fewer than 400,000 distinct CDR3 sequences, 20% to 25% observed once, and the top ten hold about a sixth. The clonotype was recovered from a male donor with ankylosing spondylitis. V usage is TRBV20-1 and J usage is TRBJ2-1, with TRBD1 matching 9 bases. Input material: blood, either unsorted or a sorted T cell fraction (not recorded which). The CDR3 region is CSASTGGIDEQFF. The CDR3, as DNA: TGCAGTGCTAGTACAGGGGGCATCGATGAGCAGTTCTTC.